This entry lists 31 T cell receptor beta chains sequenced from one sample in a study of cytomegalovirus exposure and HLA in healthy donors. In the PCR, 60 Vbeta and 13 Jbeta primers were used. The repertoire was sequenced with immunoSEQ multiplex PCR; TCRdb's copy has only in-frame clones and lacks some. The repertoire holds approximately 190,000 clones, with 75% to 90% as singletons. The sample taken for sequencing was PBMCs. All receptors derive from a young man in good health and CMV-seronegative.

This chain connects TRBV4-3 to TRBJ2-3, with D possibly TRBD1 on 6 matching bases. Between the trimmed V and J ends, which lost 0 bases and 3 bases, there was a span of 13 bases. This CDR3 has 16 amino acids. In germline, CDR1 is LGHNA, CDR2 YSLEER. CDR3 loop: CASSQEAGERTDTQYF. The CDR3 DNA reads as TGCGCCAGCAGCCAAGAGGCAGGGGAGAGAACAGATACGCAGTATTTT.

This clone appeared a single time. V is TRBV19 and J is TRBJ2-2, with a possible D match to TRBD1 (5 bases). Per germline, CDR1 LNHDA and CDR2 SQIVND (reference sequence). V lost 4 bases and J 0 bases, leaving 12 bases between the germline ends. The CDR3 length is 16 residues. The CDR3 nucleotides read TGTGCCAGTAGTAAGGGGAAGGGCGCGAACACCGGGGAGCTGTTTTTT. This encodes CASSKGKGANTGELFF.

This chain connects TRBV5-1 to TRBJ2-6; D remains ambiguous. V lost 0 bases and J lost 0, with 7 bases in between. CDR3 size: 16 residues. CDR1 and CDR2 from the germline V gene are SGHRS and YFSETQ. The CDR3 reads CASSLGQISGANVLTF. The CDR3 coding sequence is TGCGCCAGCAGCTTGGGTCAGATCTCTGGGGCCAACGTCCTGACTTTC.

CDR3 sequence (DNA): TGTGCCAGCTCACCCAGTGGGGGGGCCTACGAGCAGTACTTC. It codes for CASSPSGGAYEQYF. This chain uses TRBV18 with TRBJ2-7, with TRBD2 identical over 7 bases. Looked up from germline, CDR1 is KGHSH and CDR2 is LQKENI. The CDR3 covers 14 residues. The junction had 4 bases not matched to a gene; V was cut back by 3 bases and J by 2 bases.

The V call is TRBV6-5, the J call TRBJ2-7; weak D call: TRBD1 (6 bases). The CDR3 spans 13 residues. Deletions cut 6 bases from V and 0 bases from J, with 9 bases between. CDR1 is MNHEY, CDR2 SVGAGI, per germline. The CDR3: CASRWTVSYEQYF. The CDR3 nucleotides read TGTGCCAGCAGATGGACAGTCTCCTACGAGCAGTACTTC.

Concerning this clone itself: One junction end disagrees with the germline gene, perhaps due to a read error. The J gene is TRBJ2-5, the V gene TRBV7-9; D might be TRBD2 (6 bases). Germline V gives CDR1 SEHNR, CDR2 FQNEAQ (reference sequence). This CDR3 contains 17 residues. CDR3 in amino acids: CSSSKTPAGRGQETQYF. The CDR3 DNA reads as TGTTCCAGCAGCAAAACTCCCGCGGGACGGGGTCAAGAGACCCAGTACTTC. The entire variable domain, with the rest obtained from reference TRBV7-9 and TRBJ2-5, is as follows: DTGVSQNPRHKITKRGQNVTFRCDPISEHNRLYWYRQTLGQGPEFLTYFQNEAQLEKSRLLSDRFSAERPKGSFSTLEIQRTEQGDSAMYLCSSSKTPAGRGQETQYFGPGTRLLVL.

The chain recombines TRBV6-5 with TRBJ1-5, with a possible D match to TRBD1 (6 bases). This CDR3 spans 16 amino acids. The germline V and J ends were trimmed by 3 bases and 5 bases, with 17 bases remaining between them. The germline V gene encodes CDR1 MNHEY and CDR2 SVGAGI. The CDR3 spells CASSYLGPQGDQPQHF. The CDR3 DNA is TGTGCCAGCAGTTATTTAGGCCCACAGGGTGATCAGCCCCAGCATTTT.

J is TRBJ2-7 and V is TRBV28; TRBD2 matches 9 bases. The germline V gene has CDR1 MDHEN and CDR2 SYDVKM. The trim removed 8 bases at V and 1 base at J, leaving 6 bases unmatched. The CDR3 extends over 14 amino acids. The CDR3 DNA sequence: TGTGCCAGCCGATTTAGCGGGGGTTCCTACGAGCAGTACTTC. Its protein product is CASRFSGGSYEQYF.

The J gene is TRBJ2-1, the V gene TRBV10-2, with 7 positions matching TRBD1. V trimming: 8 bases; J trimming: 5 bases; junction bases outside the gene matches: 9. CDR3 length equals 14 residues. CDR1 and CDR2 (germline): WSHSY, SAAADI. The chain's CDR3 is CASATGTANNEQFF. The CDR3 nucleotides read TGCGCCAGCGCCACCGGGACAGCCAACAATGAGCAGTTCTTC.

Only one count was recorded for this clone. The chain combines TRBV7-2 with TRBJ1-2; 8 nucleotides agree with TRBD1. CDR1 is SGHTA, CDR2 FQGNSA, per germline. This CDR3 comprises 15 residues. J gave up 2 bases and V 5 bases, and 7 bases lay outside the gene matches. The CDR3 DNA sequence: TGTGCCAGCAGCCGTTACAGGGGGTCGAACTATGGCTACACCTTC. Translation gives CASSRYRGSNYGYTF.

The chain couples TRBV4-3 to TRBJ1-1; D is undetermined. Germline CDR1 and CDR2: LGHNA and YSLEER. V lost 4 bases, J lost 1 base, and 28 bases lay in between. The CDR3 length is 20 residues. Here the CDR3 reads CASSLSFISGPTTGNTEAFF. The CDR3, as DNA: TGCGCCAGCAGCCTAAGTTTTATCAGCGGGCCTACAACGGGGAACACTGAAGCTTTCTTT.

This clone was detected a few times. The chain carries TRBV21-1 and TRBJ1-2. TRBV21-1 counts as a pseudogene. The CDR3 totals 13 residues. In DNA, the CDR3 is TGTGCCAGCAGCAAAATTCGGGACTATGGCTACACCTTC. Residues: CASSKIRDYGYTF.

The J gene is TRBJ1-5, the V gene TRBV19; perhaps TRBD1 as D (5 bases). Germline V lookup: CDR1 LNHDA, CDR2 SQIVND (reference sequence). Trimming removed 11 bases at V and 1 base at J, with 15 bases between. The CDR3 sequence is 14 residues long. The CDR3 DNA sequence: TGTGCCTCACGGTGGGGCGCCAGCAATCAGCCCCAGCATTTT. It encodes CASRWGASNQPQHF.

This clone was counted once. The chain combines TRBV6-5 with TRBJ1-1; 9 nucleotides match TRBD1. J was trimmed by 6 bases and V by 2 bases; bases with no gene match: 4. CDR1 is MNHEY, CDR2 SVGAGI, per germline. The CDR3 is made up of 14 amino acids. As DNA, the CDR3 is TGTGCCAGCAGTTACACAGGGGGCTCGGCTGAAGCTTTCTTT. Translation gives CASSYTGGSAEAFF.

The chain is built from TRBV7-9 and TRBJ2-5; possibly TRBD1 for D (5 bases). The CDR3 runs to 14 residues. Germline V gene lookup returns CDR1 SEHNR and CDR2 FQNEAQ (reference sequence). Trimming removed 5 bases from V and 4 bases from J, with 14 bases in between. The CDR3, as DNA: TGTGCCAGCAGCGCCCAGGGCACGGTAGAGACCCAGTACTTC. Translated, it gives CASSAQGTVETQYF.

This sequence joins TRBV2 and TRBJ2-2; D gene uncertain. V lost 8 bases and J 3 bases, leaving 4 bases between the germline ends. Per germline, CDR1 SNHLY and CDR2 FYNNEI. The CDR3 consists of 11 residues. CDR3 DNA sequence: TGTGCCAGCCGGGACACCGGGGAGCTGTTTTTT. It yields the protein CASRDTGELFF.

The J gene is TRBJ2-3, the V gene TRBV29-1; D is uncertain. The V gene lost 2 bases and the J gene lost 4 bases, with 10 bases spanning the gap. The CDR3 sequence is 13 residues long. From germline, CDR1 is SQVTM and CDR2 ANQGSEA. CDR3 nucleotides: TGCAGCGTTGAAAAGCCTACGGCAGATACGCAGTATTTT. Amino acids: CSVEKPTADTQYF.

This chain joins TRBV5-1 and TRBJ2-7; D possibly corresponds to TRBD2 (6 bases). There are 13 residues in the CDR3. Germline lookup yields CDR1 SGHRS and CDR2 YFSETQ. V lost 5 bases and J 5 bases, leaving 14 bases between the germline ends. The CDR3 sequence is CASRREGHDEQYF. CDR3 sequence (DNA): TGCGCCAGCAGGCGGGAAGGACACGACGAGCAGTACTTC.

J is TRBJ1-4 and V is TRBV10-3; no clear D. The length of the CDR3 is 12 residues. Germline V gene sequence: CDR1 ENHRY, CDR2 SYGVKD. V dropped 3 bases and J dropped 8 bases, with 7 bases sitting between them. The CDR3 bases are TGTGCCATCAGTGACACAGAAGAAAAACTGTTTTTT. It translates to CAISDTEEKLFF.

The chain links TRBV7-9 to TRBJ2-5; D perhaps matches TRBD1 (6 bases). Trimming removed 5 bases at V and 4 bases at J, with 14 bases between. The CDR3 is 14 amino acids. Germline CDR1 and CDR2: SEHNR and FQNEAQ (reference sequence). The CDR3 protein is CASSVQGIGETQYF. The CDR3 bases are TGTGCCAGCAGCGTACAGGGTATTGGAGAGACCCAGTACTTC.

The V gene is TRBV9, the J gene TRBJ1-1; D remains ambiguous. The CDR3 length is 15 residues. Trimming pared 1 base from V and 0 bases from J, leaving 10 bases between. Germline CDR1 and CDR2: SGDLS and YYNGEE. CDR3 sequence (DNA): TGTGCCAGCAGCGTACAGAACGTAATGAACACTGAAGCTTTCTTT. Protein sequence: CASSVQNVMNTEAFF.

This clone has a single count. The CDR3 DNA follows: TGTGCCGGGACAGGGGTGGGATACGAGCAGTACTTC. It is translated as CAGTGVGYEQYF. This chain links TRBV30 with TRBJ2-7; the match to TRBD1 covers 10 bases. Germline V gives CDR1 GTSNPN, CDR2 SVGIG (reference sequence). With V trimmed by 8 bases and J by 4 bases, 5 bases remained unmatched. This CDR3 has 12 amino acids.

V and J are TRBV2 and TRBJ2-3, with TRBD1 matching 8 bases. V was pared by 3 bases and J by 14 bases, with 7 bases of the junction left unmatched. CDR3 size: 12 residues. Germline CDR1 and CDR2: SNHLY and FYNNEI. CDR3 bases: TGTGCCAGCAGTGATGGGACAGGACGCGGGTATTTT. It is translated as CASSDGTGRGYF.

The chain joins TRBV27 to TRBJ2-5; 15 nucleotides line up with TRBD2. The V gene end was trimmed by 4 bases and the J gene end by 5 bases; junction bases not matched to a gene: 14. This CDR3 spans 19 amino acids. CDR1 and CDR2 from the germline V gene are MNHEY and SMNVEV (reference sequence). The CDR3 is CASSSPGLAGGPRGETQYF. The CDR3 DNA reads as TGTGCCAGCAGTTCCCCGGGACTAGCGGGGGGCCCCCGGGGTGAGACCCAGTACTTC.

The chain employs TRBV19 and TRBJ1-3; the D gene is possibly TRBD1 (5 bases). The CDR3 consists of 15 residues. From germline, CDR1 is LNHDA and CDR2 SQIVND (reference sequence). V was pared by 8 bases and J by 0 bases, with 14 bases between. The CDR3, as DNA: TGTGCCAGTCGGAGGGACCTAAGCTCTGGAAACACCATATATTTT. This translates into CASRRDLSSGNTIYF. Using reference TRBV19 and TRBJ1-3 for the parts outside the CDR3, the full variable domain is DGGITQSPKYLFRKEGQNVTLSCEQNLNHDAMYWYRQDPGQGLRLIYYSQIVNDFQKGDIAEGYSVSREKKESFPLTVTSAQKNPTAFYLCASRRDLSSGNTIYFGEGSWLTVV.

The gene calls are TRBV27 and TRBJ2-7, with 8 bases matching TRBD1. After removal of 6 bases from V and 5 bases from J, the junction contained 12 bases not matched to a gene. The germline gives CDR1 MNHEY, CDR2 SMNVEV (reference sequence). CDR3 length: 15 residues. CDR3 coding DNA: TGTGCCAGCAGGCGGACAGGGTGGTATCTGGACGAGCAGTACTTC. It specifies CASRRTGWYLDEQYF.

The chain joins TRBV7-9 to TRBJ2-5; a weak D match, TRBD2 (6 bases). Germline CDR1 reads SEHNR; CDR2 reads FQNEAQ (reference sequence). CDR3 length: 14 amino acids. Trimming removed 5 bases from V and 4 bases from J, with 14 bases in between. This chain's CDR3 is CASSRGGGTETQYF. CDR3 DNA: TGTGCCAGCAGCCGGGGTGGAGGGACAGAGACCCAGTACTTC.

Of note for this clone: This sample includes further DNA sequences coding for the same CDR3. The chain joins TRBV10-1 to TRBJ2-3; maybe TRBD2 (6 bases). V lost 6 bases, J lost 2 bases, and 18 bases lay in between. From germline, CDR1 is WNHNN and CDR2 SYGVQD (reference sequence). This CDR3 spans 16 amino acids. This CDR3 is CASRVLASAYTDTQYF. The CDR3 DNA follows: TGCGCCAGCAGGGTACTGGCTAGCGCTTACACAGATACGCAGTATTTT.

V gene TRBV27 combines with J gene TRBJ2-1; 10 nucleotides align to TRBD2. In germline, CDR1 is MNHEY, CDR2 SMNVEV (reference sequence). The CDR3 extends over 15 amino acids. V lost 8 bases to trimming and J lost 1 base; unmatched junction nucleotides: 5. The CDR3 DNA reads TGTGCCAGCGGCGCTAGCGGGAGTTCCTACAATGAGCAGTTCTTC. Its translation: CASGASGSSYNEQFF.

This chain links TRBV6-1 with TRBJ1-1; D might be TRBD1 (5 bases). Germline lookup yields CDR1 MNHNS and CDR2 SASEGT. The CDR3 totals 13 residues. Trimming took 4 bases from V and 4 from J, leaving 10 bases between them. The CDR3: CASSVGGGTEAFF. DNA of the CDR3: TGTGCCAGCAGTGTCGGGGGGGGCACTGAAGCTTTCTTT.

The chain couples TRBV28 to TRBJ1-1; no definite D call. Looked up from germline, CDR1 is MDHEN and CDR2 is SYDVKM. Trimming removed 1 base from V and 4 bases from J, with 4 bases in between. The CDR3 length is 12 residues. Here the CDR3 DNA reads TGTGCCAGCAGTTTATATAGCACTGAAGCTTTCTTT. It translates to CASSLYSTEAFF.